Presented here are 27 T cell receptor beta chains from one specimen sequenced in a study of tumor-infiltrating lymphocytes in oesophageal squamous cell carcinoma (dated by TCRdb to 2016 to 2018). To prepare the library, PCR was applied. Sequencing was performed on an Illumina HiSeq 2000. TCRdb's own reprocessing of the public reads used fastp at Q25 and MiXCR and kept productive beta chains. Every entry covers one CDR3 protein and lists the most common genes and DNA from its rows. The sample table contains 3,500 to 4,500 distinct CDR3 sequences; only one count was recorded for just under 20% of them. Less than 60% of the sample comes from the top ten. Specimen: normal esophageal tissue next to the tumor. Source of these receptors: a male donor with esophageal squamous cell carcinoma.

This clonotype was detected many times. The J gene is TRBJ2-1, the V gene TRBV5-5, with a possible D match to TRBD1 (5 bases). CDR1 SGHKS and CDR2 YYEKEE come from the germline V gene (reference sequence). The V and J ends lost 4 bases and 6 bases respectively, with 17 bases between them. This CDR3 has 15 amino acids. The CDR3 DNA sequence: TGTGCCAGCAGCAAGCCCAAGGGGCTTGGCAATGAGCAGTTCTTC. Translated: CASSKPKGLGNEQFF.

By proportion, this clonotype is medium-sized. J is TRBJ2-4 and V is TRBV10-2, with 7 bases identical to TRBD1. This CDR3 has 15 amino acids. Germline loops: CDR1 WSHSY, CDR2 SAAADI. V lost 6 bases and J lost 2; bases outside the gene matches: 7. In DNA, the CDR3 is TGCGCCAGCAGCGATTACAGGGGAACCAAAAACATTCAGTACTTC. This encodes CASSDYRGTKNIQYF.

This clonotype was counted many times. J is TRBJ2-2 and V is TRBV19; D remains unclear. The CDR3 runs to 12 residues. CDR1 is LNHDA, CDR2 SQIVND, per germline (reference sequence). V was pared by 5 bases and J by 3 bases, with 4 bases between. In DNA, the CDR3 is TGTGCCAGTAGTTCCTACACCGGGGAGCTGTTTTTT. Encoded protein: CASSSYTGELFF.

In this sample, this clonotype turned up many times. This sequence joins TRBV12-3 or TRBV12-4 and TRBJ1-2; tentative D call: TRBD1 (5 bases). Between the trimmed V and J ends, which lost 6 bases and 4 bases, there was a span of 15 bases. The CDR3 totals 14 residues. The chain's CDR3 is CASSLTMGLYGYTF. CDR3 coding DNA: TGTGCCAGCAGCTTAACCATGGGACTCTATGGCTACACCTTC.

The sample holds many counts of this clonotype. The CDR3 reads CASSESSNQPQHF. In DNA, the CDR3 is TGCGCCAGCAGTGAGTCGAGCAATCAGCCCCAGCATTTT. V and J are TRBV10-2 and TRBJ1-5; unclear D gene. Trimming took 0 bases from V and 1 from J, leaving 1 base between them. Germline CDR1 and CDR2: WSHSY and SAAADI. There are 13 residues in the CDR3.

This clonotype appeared many times. Without the conserved terminal phenylalanine or tryptophan, this CDR3 likely stems from a read error. The DNA is omitted, as the CDR3 cannot be located on it reliably, and the CDR3 follows TCRdb's listing. This chain connects TRBV7-9 to TRBJ2-6; the table calls TRBD2, which could not be checked here. A total of 15 residues make up the CDR3, ends included. Germline V gene data show CDR1 as SEHNR and CDR2 as FQNEAQ (reference sequence). The CDR3 is CASSVGLVNEQFFGA.

V and J are TRBV11-2 and TRBJ1-1; 7 bases fit TRBD1. CDR3 size: 15 residues. Germline V gives CDR1 SGHAT, CDR2 FQNNGV. The V segment lost 0 bases and the J segment 4 bases; nucleotides outside the gene matches: 5. The CDR3 DNA sequence: TGTGCCAGCAGCTTAGATGCAGGGGGGAGCACTGAAGCTTTCTTT. Encoded protein: CASSLDAGGSTEAFF.

CDR3 amino acids: CASSETSGPFSYNEQYF. CDR3 nucleotides: TGTGCCAGCAGTGAAACTAGCGGCCCCTTCTCCTACAATGAGCAGTACTTC. V and J are TRBV25-1 and TRBJ2-1; 8 positions agree with TRBD2. The J call may be in error: the DNA end matches TRBJ2-7 better. CDR3 length: 17 residues. The germline gives CDR1 MGHDK, CDR2 SYGVNS.

Turning to this clonotype: The CDR3 end shows no conserved phenylalanine or tryptophan, and so a read error is likely. No DNA is shown, since the ends of the CDR3 on it are uncertain; the CDR3 is the one TCRdb lists. The rearrangement uses TRBV7-2 and TRBJ2-1; the D call in the table, TRBD2, was not verified against the DNA. The CDR3 is 8 amino acids in total, end residues counted. The germline gives CDR1 SGHTA, CDR2 FQGNSA. The CDR3 is CASSLGLA.

This clonotype was recorded many times. The CDR3 DNA sequence: TGTGCCAGCAGTTACCATAGGATGGAGGGTCATGGCTACACCTTC. Translating it yields CASSYHRMEGHGYTF. J is TRBJ1-2 and V is TRBV6-6; D is ambiguous. Germline CDR1 MNHNY, CDR2 SVGAGI (reference sequence). V was pared by 2 bases and J by 6 bases, with 16 bases between. The length of the CDR3 is 15 residues.

This clonotype rates as medium-sized. This sequence joins TRBV7-6 and TRBJ1-1; D is unclear. V lost 5 bases and J 5 bases, leaving 9 bases between the germline ends. The CDR3 has 12 amino acids. CDR1 and CDR2 from the germline V gene are SGHVS and FNYEAQ. CDR3 protein: CASSAVETEAFF. The DNA of the CDR3 is TGTGCCAGCAGCGCGGTGGAGACTGAAGCTTTCTTT.

The rearrangement uses TRBV6-8 and TRBJ2-7, with 10 bases matching TRBD1. The J call may be in error: the DNA end matches TRBJ2-5 better. Germline CDR1 is MNHGY and CDR2 is SAAAGT. The CDR3 extends over 15 amino acids. The CDR3 DNA sequence: TGTGCCAGCAGACCCACCGGACAGGGGGAGAGGACCCAGTACTTC. Its protein is CASRPTGQGERTQYF.

This clonotype was observed a few times. This CDR3 fails to terminate in the conserved phenylalanine or tryptophan, so it likely reflects a read error. No DNA is shown, since the ends of the CDR3 on it are uncertain; the CDR3 is the one TCRdb lists. The chain carries TRBV7-2 and TRBJ2-3; the tabulated D call, TRBD2, remains unverified against the DNA. Including both end residues, the CDR3 is 13 amino acids long. Germline values: CDR1 SGHTA, CDR2 FQGNSA. The CDR3 here is CASSGSYEQYFGP.

This clonotype has at least ten counts. This chain connects TRBV5-1 to TRBJ2-7; 9 bases agree with TRBD1. This CDR3 is built from 14 residues. The V gene end was trimmed by 4 bases and the J gene end by 5 bases; junction bases not matched to a gene: 7. Germline CDR1 reads SGHRS; CDR2 reads YFSETQ. Written as DNA, the CDR3 is TGCGCCAGCAGCATCCGAGGACAGGGGAACGAGCAGTACTTC. Protein: CASSIRGQGNEQYF.

With regard to this clonotype: One junction end does not reproduce the germline sequence, and a read error may be involved. The gene calls are TRBV2 and TRBJ1-6; tentatively, D is TRBD1 (5 bases). This CDR3 has 13 residues. The germline CDR1 and CDR2 sequences are SNHLY and FYNNEI. The CDR3: CATSRDAPYEQYF. DNA of the CDR3: TGTGCCACGAGCCGGGACGCCCCCTACGAGCAGTACTTT.

The V and J genes are TRBV4-3 and TRBJ2-5; D is unclear. The CDR3 loop spans 16 amino acids. From germline, CDR1 is LGHNA and CDR2 YSLEER. Deletions cut 2 bases from V and 3 bases from J, with 16 bases between. CDR3 coding DNA: TGCGCCAGCAGCCAAACGTGGGGAACGGGCAAAGAGACCCAGTACTTC. The encoded protein is CASSQTWGTGKETQYF.

This clonotype came up many times. This chain uses TRBV6-1 with TRBJ1-2, with 7 positions matching TRBD1. This CDR3 is 14 amino acids long. The germline CDR1 and CDR2 sequences are MNHNS and SASEGT. V dropped 6 bases and J dropped 2; count of bases not matched to a gene: 6. CDR3 DNA sequence: TGTGCCAGCAGCTCCGGGACAGCAAACTATGGCTACACCTTC. Protein sequence: CASSSGTANYGYTF.

This clonotype was found many times. This chain uses TRBV4-1 with TRBJ1-2; D may be TRBD1 (5 bases). V was shortened by 3 bases and J by 8 bases, with 19 bases between the two germline ends. Germline CDR1 MGHRA, CDR2 YSYEKL. The CDR3 has 15 residues. The CDR3 is CASSQGESGYFGYTF. CDR3 bases: TGCGCCAGCAGCCAGGGGGAATCCGGCTATTTCGGCTACACCTTC.

This clonotype was recorded at least ten times. The rearrangement joins TRBV5-6 to TRBJ1-5; no clear D gene. This CDR3 has 15 amino acids. From germline, CDR1 is SGHDT and CDR2 YYEEEE. V lost 0 bases to trimming and J lost 6 bases, with 13 bases between them. DNA for the CDR3: TGTGCCAGCAGCTTGGGCCGGGCACGAGGTCAGCCCCAGCATTTT. It specifies CASSLGRARGQPQHF.

This clonotype was counted a few times. The CDR3 does not close with the conserved phenylalanine or tryptophan, likely indicating a read error. Because the CDR3's place on the DNA is in doubt, the DNA is left out and the CDR3 is given as listed by TCRdb. This chain connects TRBV6-1 to TRBJ2-6; TRBD1 is the table's D call and was not checked against the DNA. Germline-derived CDR1 and CDR2 are MNHNS and SASEGT. The CDR3 is 19 amino acids in total, end residues counted. CDR3 loop: CASSEGTGAPTKNIQYFGA.

By share of the sample, this clonotype is hyperexpanded. This chain links TRBV7-3 with TRBJ2-1; D possibly corresponds to TRBD2 (6 bases). This CDR3 has 15 residues. CDR1 is SGHTA and CDR2 is FQGTGA in the germline V gene. Trimming shortened V by 3 bases and J by 0 bases, and 9 bases separated the two germline ends. CDR3 DNA: TGTGCCAGCAGCTTTAGCGGTAGCTCCTACAATGAGCAGTTCTTC. As protein: CASSFSGSSYNEQFF.

This clonotype came up many times. The chain combines TRBV19 with TRBJ1-6; a weak D match, TRBD1 (6 bases). Germline V gene data show CDR1 as LNHDA and CDR2 as SQIVND (reference sequence). V lost 9 bases and J 7 bases, leaving 19 bases between the germline ends. The length of the CDR3 is 15 residues. CDR3 protein: CASSQGTMENSPLHF. CDR3 bases: TGTGCCAGCTCCCAGGGGACTATGGAGAATTCACCCCTCCACTTT.

A single count supports this clonotype. Since a much larger clone is just one base distant, this may be a read error. The chain carries TRBV19 and TRBJ2-3; TRBD2 agrees at 9 bases. The end of the DNA fits TRBJ2-1 better, so the J call may be wrong. The CDR3 spans 14 residues. From germline, CDR1 is LNHDA and CDR2 SQIVND (reference sequence). The CDR3 here is CASSMGTSRDEQFF. CDR3 bases: TGTGCCAGTAGTATGGGGACTAGCAGGGACGAGCAGTTCTTC.

This chain joins TRBV9 and TRBJ2-7; D might be TRBD1 (6 bases). Near its end, the DNA agrees better with TRBJ1-2, so the J call may be wrong. CDR3 length equals 15 residues. The germline V gene encodes CDR1 SGDLS and CDR2 YYNGEE. The DNA of the CDR3 is TGTGCCAGCAGCGTAGAAGTAACAGGGAGGGATGGCTACACCTTC. Its protein product is CASSVEVTGRDGYTF.

A remark on this clonotype: This likely comes from a read error, as the CDR3 has no conserved phenylalanine or tryptophan at its end. The DNA is left out, because the CDR3 cannot be placed on it with certainty; the CDR3 is given as TCRdb lists it. The V gene is TRBV7-6, the J gene TRBJ1-1. Germline lookup yields CDR1 SGHVS and CDR2 FNYEAQ. A total of 18 residues make up the CDR3, ends included. The CDR3 reads CASSLGGRVRQIRSILAQ.

The chain combines TRBV6-1 with TRBJ2-1; 9 bases fit TRBD1. The J call may not be correct, given that the DNA end is closer to TRBJ2-7. The CDR3 covers 14 residues. Germline V gene lookup returns CDR1 MNHNS and CDR2 SASEGT. The CDR3 loop reads CASGTMTGGAEQYF. The CDR3 DNA sequence: TGTGCCAGCGGTACGATGACAGGGGGGGCCGAGCAGTACTTC.

In regard to this clonotype: The CDR3 does not close with the conserved phenylalanine or tryptophan, likely indicating a read error. It is unclear where the CDR3 begins or ends on the DNA, so no DNA is shown, and the CDR3 is as TCRdb lists it. The J gene is TRBJ2-7, the V gene TRBV6-5; the DNA was not used to check the table's D call, TRBD1. Germline-derived CDR1 and CDR2 are MNHEY and SVGAGI. The CDR3 totals 17 residues, both ends included. The CDR3: CASSGGQGANYGYTFGS.